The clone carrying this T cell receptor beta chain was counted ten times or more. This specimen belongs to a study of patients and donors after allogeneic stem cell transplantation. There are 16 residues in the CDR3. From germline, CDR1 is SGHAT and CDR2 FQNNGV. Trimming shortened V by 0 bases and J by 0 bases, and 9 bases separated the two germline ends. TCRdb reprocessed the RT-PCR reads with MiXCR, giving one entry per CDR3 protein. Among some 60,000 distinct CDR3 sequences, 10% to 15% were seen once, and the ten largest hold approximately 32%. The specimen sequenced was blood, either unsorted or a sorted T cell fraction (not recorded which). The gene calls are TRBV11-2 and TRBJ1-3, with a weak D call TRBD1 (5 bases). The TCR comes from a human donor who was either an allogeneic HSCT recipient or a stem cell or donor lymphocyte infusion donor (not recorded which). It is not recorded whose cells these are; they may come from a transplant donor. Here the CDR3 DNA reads TGTGCCAGCAGCTTAGATCGGGGCAGCTCTGGAAACACCATATATTTT. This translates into CASSLDRGSSGNTIYF.